This TCR beta chain came from a study of T cells after yellow fever vaccination (dated by TCRdb to the late 2010s). Study-wide context: The SMART-Seq v4 Ultra Low Input RNA kit was used to prepare libraries from fractions with low cell numbers. Blood was collected at multiple timepoints before and after primary and secondary immunization, and bulk PBMC replicates and cell subsets were isolated. To follow T-cell clones before and after primary and booster YFV17D yellow fever vaccination, bulk TCR alpha and beta repertoires were sequenced over time. Two healthy male donors made up the cohort, one aged 18 to 29 years and the other aged 30 to 39 years.

Read against the paper, the sample's treatment or condition label means: live attenuated yellow fever vaccine strain. Two biological replicates of bulk PBMCs were collected at each blood-draw timepoint. PBMCs were isolated from peripheral blood using a standard Ficoll-Paque protocol. TriZol was used to extract RNA from bulk PBMCs, from CD4 and CD8 fractions, and from dextramer-positive and dextramer-negative fractions. Only a few counts were recorded for this clonotype. Its antigen is not yet known. Base qualities were left out, and no much larger clone turns up one base away. TCR cDNA was made using 5'RACE template switching, a step that added a universal primer site and unique molecular identifiers. cDNA synthesis was primed from both the TCR alpha and TCR beta constant segments. Library amplification involved two PCR steps, and the second step added sample barcodes and sequencing adapters. Sequencing of libraries was performed on Illumina HiSeq 2500 (2x100 bp) or NovaSeq (2x150 bp). The original pipeline was this. Reads were demultiplexed and collapsed into UMI consensus sequences with MIGEC, and V(D)J alignment was performed with MiXCR. Vaccine-responding clonotypes were identified with edgeR using replicate PBMC samples, with FDR below 0.01 and a log2 fold change above 5 up to day 15 being required. CD4 or CD8 identity was assigned to each bulk clonotype according to whether the clonotype was present at higher abundance in the sequenced CD4 repertoire or the sequenced CD8 repertoire. TCRdb's own reprocessing of the public reads used fastp at Q25 and MiXCR and kept productive beta chains. One record per CDR3 amino acid sequence lists the most common genes and DNA. These V and J calls are TCRdb output, not the study's own analysis. The sample has approximately 610,000 distinct CDR3 sequences on record, around 17% of them singletons. The ten most abundant clones make up about 18% of the sample.

Including the terminal cysteine and phenylalanine, the CDR3 comprises 16 residues. The entry retains the CDR3 DNA only, 48 bases that are in frame from base 1. Trimming takes 1 base off V and 1 base off J; junction bases not matched to a gene: 5. The germline V gene specifies SGHTA as CDR1 and FQGTGA as CDR2. The paper as a whole reports these results and caveats: Compared with the primary T-cell response, the secondary T-cell response was faster but weaker, reaching its peak on day 5 rather than on day 15. The study included only two donors, which limits how far the findings can be generalized. A small fraction of clonotypes appeared in both the CD4 and CD8 compartments, likely as a result of convergent recombination. FACS-sorted repertoires could contain abundant contaminating clonotypes from the bulk population, so computational filtering was required. After the booster, most of the clones that had expanded following primary vaccination were detected again (about 95% of CD4 and around 90% of CD8), which suggests that memory was broadly maintained.

The sequence was collected from a man between 18 and 29 years old who received the YFV17D yellow fever vaccine. The receptor chain draws on TRBV7-3 and TRBJ2-5, with TRBD2 identical over 8 junction bases. The input for sequencing was PBMCs, taken 4 to 5 days after the first yellow fever vaccination. CDR3 region: CASSLMGAGGQETQYF. The DNA is TGTGCCAGCAGCTTAATGGGTGCGGGGGGCCAAGAGACCCAGTACTTC.